This TCR beta chain comes out of a study of technical replicates of blood from a few donors. The CDR3 is made up of 16 amino acids. Germline V gives CDR1 SNHLY, CDR2 FYNNEI. V lost 6 bases and J lost 2; bases outside the gene matches: 10. Assay used: immunoSEQ multiplex PCR; TCRdb lists only in-frame clones, some missing. The sample contains around 84,000 clones, 95% to 98% of which appear only once. The chain links TRBV2 to TRBJ2-1; 7 nucleotides line up with TRBD1. Input material: T cells isolated from PBMCs. This receptor was identified in a human donor in good health. The CDR3 DNA reads TGTGCCAGCAGCGGCACAGGGGCATTTACCTACAATGAGCAGTTCTTC. It yields the protein CASSGTGAFTYNEQFF.